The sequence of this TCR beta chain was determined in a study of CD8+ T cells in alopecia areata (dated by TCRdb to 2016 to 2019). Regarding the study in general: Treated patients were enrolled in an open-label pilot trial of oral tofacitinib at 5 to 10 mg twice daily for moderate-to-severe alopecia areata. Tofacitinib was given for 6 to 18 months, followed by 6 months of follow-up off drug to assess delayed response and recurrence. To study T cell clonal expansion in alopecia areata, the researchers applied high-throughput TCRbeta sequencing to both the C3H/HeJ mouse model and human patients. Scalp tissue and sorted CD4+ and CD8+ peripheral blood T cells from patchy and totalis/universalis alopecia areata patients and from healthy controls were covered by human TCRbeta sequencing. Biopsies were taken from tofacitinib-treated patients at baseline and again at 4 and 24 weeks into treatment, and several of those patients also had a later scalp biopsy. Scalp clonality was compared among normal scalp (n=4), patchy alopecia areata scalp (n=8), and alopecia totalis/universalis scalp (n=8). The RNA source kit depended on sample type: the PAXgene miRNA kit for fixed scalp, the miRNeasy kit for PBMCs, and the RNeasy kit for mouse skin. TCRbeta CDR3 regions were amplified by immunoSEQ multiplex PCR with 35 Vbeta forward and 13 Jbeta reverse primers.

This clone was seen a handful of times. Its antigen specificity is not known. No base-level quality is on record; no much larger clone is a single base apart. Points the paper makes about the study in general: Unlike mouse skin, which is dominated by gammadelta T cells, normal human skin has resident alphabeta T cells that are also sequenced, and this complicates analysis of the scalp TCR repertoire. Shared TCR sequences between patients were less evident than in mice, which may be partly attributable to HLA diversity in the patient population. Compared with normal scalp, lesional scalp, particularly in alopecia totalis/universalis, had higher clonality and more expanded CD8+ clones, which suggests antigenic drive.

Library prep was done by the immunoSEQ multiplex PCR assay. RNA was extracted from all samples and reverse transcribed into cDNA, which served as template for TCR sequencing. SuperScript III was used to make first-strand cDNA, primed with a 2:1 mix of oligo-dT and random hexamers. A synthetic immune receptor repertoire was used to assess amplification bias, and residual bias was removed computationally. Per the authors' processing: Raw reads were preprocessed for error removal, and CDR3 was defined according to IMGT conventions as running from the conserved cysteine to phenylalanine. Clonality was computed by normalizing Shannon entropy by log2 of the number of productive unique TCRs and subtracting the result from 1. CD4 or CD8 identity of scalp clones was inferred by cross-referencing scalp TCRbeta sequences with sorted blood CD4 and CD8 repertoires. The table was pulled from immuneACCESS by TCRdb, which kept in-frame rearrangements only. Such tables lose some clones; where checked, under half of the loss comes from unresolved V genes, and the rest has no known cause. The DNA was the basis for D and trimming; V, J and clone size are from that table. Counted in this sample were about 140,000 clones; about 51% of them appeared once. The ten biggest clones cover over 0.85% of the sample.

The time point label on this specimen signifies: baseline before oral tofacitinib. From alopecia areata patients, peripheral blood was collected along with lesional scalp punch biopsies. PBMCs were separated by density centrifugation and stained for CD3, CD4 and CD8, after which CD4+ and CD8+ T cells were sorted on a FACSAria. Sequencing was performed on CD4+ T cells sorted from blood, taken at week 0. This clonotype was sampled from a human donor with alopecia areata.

In nucleotides, the sequence is TGCAGCGTTGGAGGGAGTGCTGGGGCCAACGTCCTGACTTTC. It specifies CSVGGSAGANVLTF. The sequence is built from TRBV29-1 and TRBJ2-6; perhaps TRBD2 is the D gene, with 5 bases matching. Trimming costs V 4 bases and J 2 bases, and their ends lie 9 bases apart. Including cysteine and phenylalanine, the CDR3 has 14 amino acids. The entry retains the CDR3 DNA only, 42 bases that are in frame from base 1. The germline V gene specifies SQVTM as CDR1 and ANQGSEA as CDR2.